This record looks at one T cell receptor (beta chain) sequence and its context. Its antigen is as yet unknown. Sequenced by immunoSEQ multiplex PCR; TCRdb stores in-frame clones only, minus some. The repertoire holds approximately 92,000 clones, with approximately 95% as singletons. This sample is part of a study of OX40 agonist ivuxolimab in advanced cancers. Turning to the study itself: People in dose escalation had one of these cancers: hepatocellular carcinoma, melanoma, renal cell or head and neck cancer. The study's findings and limits: Among the nonresponders, some also had low normalized T-cell clonal expansion. In the 0.1 to 3.0 mg/kg range, CD4+ and CD8+ blood T cells had expanded clonally by week 6.

Germline CDR1 is MDHEN and CDR2 is SYDVKM. Deletions cut 10 bases from V and 0 bases from J, with 16 bases between. The CDR3 extends over 14 amino acids. Here the sequenced sample was CD4+ or CD8+ T cells sorted from blood, taken in a trial of the OX40 agonist ivuxolimab. This TCR was sampled from an adult with an advanced solid tumor such as melanoma, head and neck, liver or kidney cancer. V gene TRBV28 combines with J gene TRBJ2-7, with D possibly matching TRBD1 (6 bases). The CDR3 DNA reads TGTGCCATCACACCCACAGGGTTCTCCTACGAGCAGTACTTC. It specifies CAITPTGFSYEQYF.